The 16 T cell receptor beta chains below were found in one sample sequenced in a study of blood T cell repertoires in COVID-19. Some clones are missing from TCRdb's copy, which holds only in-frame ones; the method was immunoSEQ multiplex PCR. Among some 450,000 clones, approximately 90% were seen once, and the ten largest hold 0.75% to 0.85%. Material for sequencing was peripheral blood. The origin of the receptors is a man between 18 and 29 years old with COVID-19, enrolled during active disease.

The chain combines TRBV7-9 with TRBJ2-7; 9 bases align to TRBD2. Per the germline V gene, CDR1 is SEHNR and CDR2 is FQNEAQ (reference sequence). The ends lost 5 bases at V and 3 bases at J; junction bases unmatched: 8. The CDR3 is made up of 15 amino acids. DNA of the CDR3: TGTGCCAGCAGCCGCATAGCGGGAGCGAACTACGAGCAGTACTTC. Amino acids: CASSRIAGANYEQYF.

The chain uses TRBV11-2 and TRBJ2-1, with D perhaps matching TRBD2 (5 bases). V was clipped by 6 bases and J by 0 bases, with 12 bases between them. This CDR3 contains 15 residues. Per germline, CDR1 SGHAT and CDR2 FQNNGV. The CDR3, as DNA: TGTGCCAGCAGGCCGCGTGGGAGCTCCTACAATGAGCAGTTCTTC. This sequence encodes CASRPRGSSYNEQFF.

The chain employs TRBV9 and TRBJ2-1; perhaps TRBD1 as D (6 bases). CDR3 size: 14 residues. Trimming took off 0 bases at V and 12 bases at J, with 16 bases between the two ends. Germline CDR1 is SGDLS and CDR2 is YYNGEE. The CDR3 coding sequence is TGTGCCAGCAGCGTAGTAACAGGGCCTGGAGGGCAGTTCTTC. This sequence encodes CASSVVTGPGGQFF.

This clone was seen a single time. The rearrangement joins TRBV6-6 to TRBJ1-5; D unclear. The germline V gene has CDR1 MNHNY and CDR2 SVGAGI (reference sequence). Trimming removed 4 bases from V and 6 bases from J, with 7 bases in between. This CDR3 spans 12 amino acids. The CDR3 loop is CASSFTVQPQHF. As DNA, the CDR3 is TGTGCCAGCAGTTTTACGGTTCAGCCCCAGCATTTT.

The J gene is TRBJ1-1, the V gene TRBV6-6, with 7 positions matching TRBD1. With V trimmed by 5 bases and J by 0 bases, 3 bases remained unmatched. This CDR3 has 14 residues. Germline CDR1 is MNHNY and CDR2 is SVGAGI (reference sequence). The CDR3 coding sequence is TGTGCCAGCAGTACGGGACAGCTGAACACTGAAGCTTTCTTT. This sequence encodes CASSTGQLNTEAFF.

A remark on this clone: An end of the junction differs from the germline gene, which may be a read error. As DNA, the CDR3 is TGTGCCAGCAGCCAAGAAGGATCCGGACTAGCGAAGACCGGGGAGCTGTTTTTT. Translation: CASSQEGSGLAKTGELFF. The chain joins TRBV3-1 (or the pseudogene TRBV3-2) to TRBJ2-2; 9 nucleotides align to TRBD2. The germline CDR1 and CDR2 sequences are LGHDT and YNNKEL (reference sequence). There are 18 residues in the CDR3.

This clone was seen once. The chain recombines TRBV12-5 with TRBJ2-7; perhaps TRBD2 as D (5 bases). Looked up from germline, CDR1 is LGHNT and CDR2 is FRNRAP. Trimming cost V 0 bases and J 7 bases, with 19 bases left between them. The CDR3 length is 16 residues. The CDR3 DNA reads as TGTGCTAGTGGTTTGGTACTAGGAAAATCCGAGTGGGAGCAGTACTTC. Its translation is CASGLVLGKSEWEQYF.

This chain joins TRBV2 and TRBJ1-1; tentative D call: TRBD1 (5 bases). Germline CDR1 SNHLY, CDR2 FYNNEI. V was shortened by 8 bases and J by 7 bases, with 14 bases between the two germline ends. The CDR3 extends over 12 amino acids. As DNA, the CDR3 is TGTGCCAGCCGTCTGGCGGGGGATGAAGCTTTCTTT. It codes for CASRLAGDEAFF.

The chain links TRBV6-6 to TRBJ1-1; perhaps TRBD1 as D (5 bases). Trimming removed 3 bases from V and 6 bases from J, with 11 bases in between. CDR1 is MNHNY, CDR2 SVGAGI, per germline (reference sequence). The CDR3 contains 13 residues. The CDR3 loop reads CASSYSRDPEAFF. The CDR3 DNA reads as TGTGCCAGCAGTTATAGCAGGGATCCTGAAGCTTTCTTT.

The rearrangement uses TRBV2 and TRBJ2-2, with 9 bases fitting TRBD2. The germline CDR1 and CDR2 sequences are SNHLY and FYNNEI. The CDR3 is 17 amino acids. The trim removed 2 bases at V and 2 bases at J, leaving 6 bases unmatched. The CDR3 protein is CASSEPILAGNTGELFF. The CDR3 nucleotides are TGTGCCAGCAGTGAACCGATACTAGCGGGCAACACCGGGGAGCTGTTTTTT. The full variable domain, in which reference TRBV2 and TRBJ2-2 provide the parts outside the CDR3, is EPEVTQTPSHQVTQMGQEVILRCVPISNHLYFYWYRQILGQKVEFLVSFYNNEISEKSEIFDDQFSVERPDGSNFTLKIRSTKLEDSAMYFCASSEPILAGNTGELFFGEGSRLTVL.

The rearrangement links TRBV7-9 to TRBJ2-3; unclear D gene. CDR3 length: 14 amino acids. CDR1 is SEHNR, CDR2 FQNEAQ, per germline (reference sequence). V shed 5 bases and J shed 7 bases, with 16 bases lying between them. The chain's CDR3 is CASSPRIVPYTQYF. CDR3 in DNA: TGTGCCAGCAGCCCCAGAATCGTGCCTTATACGCAGTATTTT.

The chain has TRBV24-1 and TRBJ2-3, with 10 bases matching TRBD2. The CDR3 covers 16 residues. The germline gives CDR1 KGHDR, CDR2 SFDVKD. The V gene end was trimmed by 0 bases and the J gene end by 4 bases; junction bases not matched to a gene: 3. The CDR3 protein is CATSDLASGSSDTQYF. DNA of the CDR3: TGTGCCACCAGTGATTTGGCTAGCGGGAGTTCAGATACGCAGTATTTT.

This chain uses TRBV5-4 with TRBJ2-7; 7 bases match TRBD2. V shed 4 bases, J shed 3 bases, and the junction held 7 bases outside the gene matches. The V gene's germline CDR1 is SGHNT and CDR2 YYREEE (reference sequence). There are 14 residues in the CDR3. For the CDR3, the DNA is TGTGCCAGCAGCCCCGGCGGGGGTAACTACGAGCAGTACTTC. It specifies CASSPGGGNYEQYF.

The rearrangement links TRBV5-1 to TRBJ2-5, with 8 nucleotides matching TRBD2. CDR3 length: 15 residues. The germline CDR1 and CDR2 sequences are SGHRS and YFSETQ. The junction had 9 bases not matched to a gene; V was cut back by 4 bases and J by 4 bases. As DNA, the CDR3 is TGCGCCAGCAGCCCTTCTGCGGGGGGCCTAGAGACCCAGTACTTC. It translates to CASSPSAGGLETQYF.

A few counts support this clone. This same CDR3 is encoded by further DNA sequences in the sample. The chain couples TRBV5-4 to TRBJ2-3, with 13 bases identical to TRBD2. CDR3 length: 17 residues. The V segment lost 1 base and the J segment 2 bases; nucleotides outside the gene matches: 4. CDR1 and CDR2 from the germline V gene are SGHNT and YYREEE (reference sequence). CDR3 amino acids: CASSLRLAGGNTDTQYF. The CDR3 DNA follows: TGTGCCAGCAGCTTGCGACTAGCGGGGGGCAACACAGATACGCAGTATTTT.

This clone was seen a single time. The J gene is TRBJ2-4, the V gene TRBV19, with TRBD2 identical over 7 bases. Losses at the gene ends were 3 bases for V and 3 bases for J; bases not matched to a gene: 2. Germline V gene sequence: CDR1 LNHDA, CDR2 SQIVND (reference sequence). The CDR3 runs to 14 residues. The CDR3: CASSIPGGKNIQYF. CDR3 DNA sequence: TGTGCCAGTAGTATTCCGGGGGGCAAAAACATTCAGTACTTC.